Listed here is a single T cell receptor (beta chain). The PCR employed 60 Vbeta primers together with 13 Jbeta primers. Clones were sequenced by immunoSEQ multiplex PCR, and TCRdb holds only the in-frame ones, with some missing. The sample consists of about 160,000 clones, roughly 80% of them appearing once. This sample is drawn from a study of cytomegalovirus exposure and HLA in healthy donors. This CDR3 contains 17 residues. J gave up 4 bases and V 5 bases, and 7 bases lay outside the gene matches. Germline CDR1 and CDR2: SGHVS and FQNEAQ. The material sequenced was PBMCs. The receptor comes from a young woman in good health and CMV-seronegative. The chain recombines TRBV7-8 with TRBJ2-1, with 14 nucleotides matching TRBD2. CDR3 sequence (DNA): TGTGCCAGCAGCCCGACTAGCGGGAGGGTTAATTACAATGAGCAGTTCTTC. Its translation: CASSPTSGRVNYNEQFF. Full variable domain (outside the CDR3, taken from reference TRBV7-8 and TRBJ2-1): GAGVSQSPRYKVAKRGQDVALRCDPISGHVSLFWYQQALGQGPEFLTYFQNEAQLDKSGLPSDRFFAERPEGSVSTLKIQRTQQEDSAVYLCASSPTSGRVNYNEQFFGPGTRLTVL.